A single sample is the source of the 8 T cell receptor beta chains below, sequenced in a study of CD8 T cells in ankylosing spondylitis. The antigens for these receptors are not known. General study findings and limits: A motif of 7 to 9 highly homologous TCR beta variants was seen as apparently characteristic of ankylosing spondylitis blood.

TCRdb redid the calling of the 5' RACE reads with MiXCR, one entry per CDR3 protein. The repertoire holds 500,000 or so distinct CDR3 sequences, with less than 6% as singletons. Sequenced sample: blood, either unsorted or a sorted T cell fraction (not recorded which). The receptors here all came from a male donor with ankylosing spondylitis.

Ten or more counts support this clonotype. The V and J genes are TRBV7-2 and TRBJ2-7; D might be TRBD1 (8 bases). Trimming stripped 5 bases from V and 3 bases from J, with 17 bases between. Germline lookup yields CDR1 SGHTA and CDR2 FQGNSA. The CDR3 length is 15 residues. The DNA for the CDR3 is TGTGCCAGCAGCCTCGGACAGGGAGGGTTCTACGAGCAGTACTTC. The encoded protein is CASSLGQGGFYEQYF. The full variable domain, its missing parts supplied by reference TRBV7-2 and TRBJ2-7, is GAGVSQSPSNKVTEKGKDVELRCDPISGHTALYWYRQSLGQGLEFLIYFQGNSAPDKSGLPSDRFSAERTGGSVSTLTIQRTQQEDSAVYLCASSLGQGGFYEQYFGPGTRLTVT.

Many counts were recorded for this clonotype. This chain joins TRBV5-1 and TRBJ2-2; D may match TRBD1 or TRBD2 (5 bases each). The CDR3 totals 14 residues. V dropped 4 bases and J dropped 11 bases, with 18 bases sitting between them. Per germline, CDR1 SGHRS and CDR2 YFSETQ. CDR3 region: CASSPPSGTVELFF. The DNA of the CDR3 is TGCGCCAGCAGCCCACCCTCCGGGACGGTAGAGCTGTTTTTT.

This clonotype was counted only a few times. V gene TRBV20-1 combines with J gene TRBJ2-1; perhaps TRBD1 as D (5 bases). Germline V gives CDR1 DFQATT, CDR2 SNEGSKA (reference sequence). CDR3 length equals 13 residues. The V end lost 6 bases, the J end lost 6 bases, and 15 bases lay between the germline ends. The CDR3 sequence is CSAENRKPNEQFF. CDR3 sequence (DNA): TGCAGTGCCGAAAACAGGAAGCCCAATGAGCAGTTCTTC.

This clonotype was detected many times. The chain uses TRBV5-1 and TRBJ1-1; D is uncertain. CDR1 is SGHRS and CDR2 is YFSETQ in the germline V gene. There are 15 residues in the CDR3. Trimming left V 0 bases short and J 0 bases short, with 9 bases between. The chain's CDR3 is CASSLASEMNTEAFF. Here the CDR3 DNA reads TGCGCCAGCAGCTTGGCCAGTGAAATGAACACTGAAGCTTTCTTT.

This clonotype was counted many times. This chain uses TRBV6-5 with TRBJ1-2, with D hard to call. The V end lost 0 bases, the J end lost 0 bases, and 5 bases lay between the germline ends. The CDR3 covers 14 residues. In germline, CDR1 is MNHEY, CDR2 SVGAGI. CDR3 in amino acids: CASSYSNSNYGYTF. In DNA form, the CDR3 reads TGTGCCAGCAGTTACTCGAATTCTAACTATGGCTACACCTTC.

This clonotype was counted only a few times. The gene calls are TRBV28 and TRBJ2-7, with TRBD2 identical over 7 bases. CDR1 MDHEN and CDR2 SYDVKM come from the germline V gene. Trimming at V came to 6 bases and at J to 4 bases, leaving 6 bases not matched to a gene. The CDR3 sequence is 13 residues long. CDR3 nucleotides: TGTGCCAGCAGCCATCGGGGGGTATACGAGCAGTACTTC. It translates to CASSHRGVYEQYF.

This clonotype was seen many times. The rearrangement links TRBV5-1 to TRBJ1-1, with 10 bases identical to TRBD1. CDR3 length: 14 amino acids. The junction had 0 bases not matched to a gene; V was cut back by 0 bases and J by 4 bases. The V gene's germline CDR1 is SGHRS and CDR2 YFSETQ. DNA for the CDR3: TGCGCCAGCAGCTTGGGGACAGGGGGCACTGAAGCTTTCTTT. This translates into CASSLGTGGTEAFF.

The table lists this clonotype with many counts. The J gene is TRBJ2-7, the V gene TRBV29-1; 9 nucleotides match TRBD2. The length of the CDR3 is 14 residues. CDR1 is SQVTM, CDR2 ANQGSEA, per germline. V shed 4 bases, J shed 6 bases, and the junction held 10 bases outside the gene matches. CDR3: CSVVAGEPFGEQYF. The DNA of the CDR3 is TGCAGCGTTGTAGCGGGAGAACCCTTCGGCGAGCAGTACTTC.